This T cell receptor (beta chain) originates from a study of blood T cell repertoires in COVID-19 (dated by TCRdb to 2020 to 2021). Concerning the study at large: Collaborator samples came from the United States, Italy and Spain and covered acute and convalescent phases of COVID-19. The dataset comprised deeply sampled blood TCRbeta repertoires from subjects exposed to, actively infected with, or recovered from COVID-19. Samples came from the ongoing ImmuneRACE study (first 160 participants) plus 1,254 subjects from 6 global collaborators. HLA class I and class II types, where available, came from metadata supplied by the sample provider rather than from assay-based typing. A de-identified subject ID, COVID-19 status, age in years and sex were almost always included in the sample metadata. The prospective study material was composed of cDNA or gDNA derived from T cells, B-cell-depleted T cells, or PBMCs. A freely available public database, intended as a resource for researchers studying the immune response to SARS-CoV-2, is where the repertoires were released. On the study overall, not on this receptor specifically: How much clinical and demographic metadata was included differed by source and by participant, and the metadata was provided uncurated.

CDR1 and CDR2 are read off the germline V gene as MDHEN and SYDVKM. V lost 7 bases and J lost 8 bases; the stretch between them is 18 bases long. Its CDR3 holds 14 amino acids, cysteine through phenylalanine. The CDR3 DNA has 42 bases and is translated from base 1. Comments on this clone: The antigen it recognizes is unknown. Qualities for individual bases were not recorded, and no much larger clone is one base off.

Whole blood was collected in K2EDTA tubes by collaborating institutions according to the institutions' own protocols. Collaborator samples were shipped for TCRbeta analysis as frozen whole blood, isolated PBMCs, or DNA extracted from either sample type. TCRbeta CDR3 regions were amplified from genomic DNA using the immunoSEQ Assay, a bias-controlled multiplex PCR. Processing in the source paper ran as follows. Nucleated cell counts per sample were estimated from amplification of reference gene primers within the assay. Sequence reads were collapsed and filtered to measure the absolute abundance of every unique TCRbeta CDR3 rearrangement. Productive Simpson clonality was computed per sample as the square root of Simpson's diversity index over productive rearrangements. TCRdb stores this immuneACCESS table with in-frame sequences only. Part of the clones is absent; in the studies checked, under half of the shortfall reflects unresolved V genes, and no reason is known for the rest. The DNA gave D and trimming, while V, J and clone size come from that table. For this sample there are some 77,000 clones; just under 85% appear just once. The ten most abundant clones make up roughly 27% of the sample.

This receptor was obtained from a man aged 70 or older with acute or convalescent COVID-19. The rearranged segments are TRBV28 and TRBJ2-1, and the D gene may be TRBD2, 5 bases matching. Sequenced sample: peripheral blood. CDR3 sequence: CASTEVPYPHEQFF. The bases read TGTGCCAGCACGGAGGTCCCCTACCCCCATGAGCAGTTCTTC.